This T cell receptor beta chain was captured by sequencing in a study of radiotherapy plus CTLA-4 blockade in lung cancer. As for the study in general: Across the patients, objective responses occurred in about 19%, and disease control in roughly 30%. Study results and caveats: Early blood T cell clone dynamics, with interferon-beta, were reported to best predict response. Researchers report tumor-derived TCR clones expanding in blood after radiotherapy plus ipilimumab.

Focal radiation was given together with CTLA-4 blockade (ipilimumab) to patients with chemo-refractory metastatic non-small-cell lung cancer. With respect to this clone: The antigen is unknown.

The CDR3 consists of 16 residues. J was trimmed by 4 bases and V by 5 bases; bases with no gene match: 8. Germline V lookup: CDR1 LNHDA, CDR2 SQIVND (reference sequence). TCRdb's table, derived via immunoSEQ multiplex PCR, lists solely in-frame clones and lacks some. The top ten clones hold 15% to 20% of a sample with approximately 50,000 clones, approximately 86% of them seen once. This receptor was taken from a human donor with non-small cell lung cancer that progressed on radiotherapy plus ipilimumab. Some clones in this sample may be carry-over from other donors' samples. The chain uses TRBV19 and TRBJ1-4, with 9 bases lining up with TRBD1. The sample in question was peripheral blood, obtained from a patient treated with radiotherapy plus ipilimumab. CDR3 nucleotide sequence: TGTGCCAGTAGTTCCGGGACAGGGAGCGGTAATGAAAAACTGTTTTTT. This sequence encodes CASSSGTGSGNEKLFF.